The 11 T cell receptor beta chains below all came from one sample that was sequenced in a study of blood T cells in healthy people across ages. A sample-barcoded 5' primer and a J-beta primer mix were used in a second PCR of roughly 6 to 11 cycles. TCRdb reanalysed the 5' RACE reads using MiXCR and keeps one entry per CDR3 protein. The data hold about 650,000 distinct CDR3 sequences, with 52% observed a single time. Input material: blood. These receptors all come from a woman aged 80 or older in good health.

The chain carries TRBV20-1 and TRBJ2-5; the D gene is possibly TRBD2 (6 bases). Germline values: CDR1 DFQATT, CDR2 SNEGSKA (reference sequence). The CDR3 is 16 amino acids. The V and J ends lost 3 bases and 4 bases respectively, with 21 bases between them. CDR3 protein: CSASLGGSVVRETQYF. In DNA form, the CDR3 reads TGCAGTGCTAGCCTGGGGGGTAGCGTTGTTCGAGAGACCCAGTACTTC.

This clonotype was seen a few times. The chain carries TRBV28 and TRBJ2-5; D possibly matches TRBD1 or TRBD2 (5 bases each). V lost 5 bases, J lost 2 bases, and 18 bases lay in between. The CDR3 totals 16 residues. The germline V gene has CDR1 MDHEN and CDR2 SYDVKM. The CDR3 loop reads CASSERGGVSQETQYF. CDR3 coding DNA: TGTGCCAGCAGTGAACGGGGCGGTGTCTCACAAGAGACCCAGTACTTC.

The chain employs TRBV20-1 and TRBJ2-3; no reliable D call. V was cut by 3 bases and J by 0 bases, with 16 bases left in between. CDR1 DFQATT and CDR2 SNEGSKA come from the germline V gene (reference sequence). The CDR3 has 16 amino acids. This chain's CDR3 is CSASRLVQTSTDTQYF. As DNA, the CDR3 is TGCAGTGCTAGCCGTCTTGTACAAACTAGCACAGATACGCAGTATTTT.

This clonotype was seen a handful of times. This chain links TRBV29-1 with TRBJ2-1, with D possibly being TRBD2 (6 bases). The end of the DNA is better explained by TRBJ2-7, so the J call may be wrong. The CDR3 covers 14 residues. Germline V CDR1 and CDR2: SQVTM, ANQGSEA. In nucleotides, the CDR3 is TGCAGCGTTCGATCCGGGAGCACCTACAATGAGCAGTACTTC. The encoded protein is CSVRSGSTYNEQYF.

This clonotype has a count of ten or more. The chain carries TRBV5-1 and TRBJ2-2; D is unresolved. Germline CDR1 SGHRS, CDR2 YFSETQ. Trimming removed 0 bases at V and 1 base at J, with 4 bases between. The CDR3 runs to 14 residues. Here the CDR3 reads CASSLAVNTGELFF. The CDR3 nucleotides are TGCGCCAGCAGCTTGGCAGTGAACACCGGGGAGCTGTTTTTT.

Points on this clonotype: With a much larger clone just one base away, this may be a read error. Written as DNA, the CDR3 is TGCGCCAGCAGCTTGGACTTCAGGGGAGGTACGCAGTATTTT. This translates into CASSLDFRGGTQYF. The V and J genes are TRBV5-1 and TRBJ2-3; D possibly matches TRBD1 or TRBD2 (6 bases each). The CDR3 has 14 amino acids. Deletions cut 0 bases from V and 8 bases from J, with 13 bases between. CDR1 SGHRS and CDR2 YFSETQ come from the germline V gene.

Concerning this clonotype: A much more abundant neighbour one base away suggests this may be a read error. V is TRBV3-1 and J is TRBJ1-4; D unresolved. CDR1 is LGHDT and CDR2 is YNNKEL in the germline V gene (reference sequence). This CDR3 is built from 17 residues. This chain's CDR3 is CATSLYRPSSTNEKLFF. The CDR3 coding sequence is TGTGCCACCAGCCTTTATCGGCCCTCTTCAACTAATGAAAAACTGTTTTTT.

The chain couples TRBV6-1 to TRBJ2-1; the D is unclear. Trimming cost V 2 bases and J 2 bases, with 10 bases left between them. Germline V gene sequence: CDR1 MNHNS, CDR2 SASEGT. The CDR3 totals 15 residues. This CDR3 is CASSETGNPYNEQFF. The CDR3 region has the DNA TGTGCCAGCAGTGAAACGGGCAACCCCTACAATGAGCAGTTCTTC.

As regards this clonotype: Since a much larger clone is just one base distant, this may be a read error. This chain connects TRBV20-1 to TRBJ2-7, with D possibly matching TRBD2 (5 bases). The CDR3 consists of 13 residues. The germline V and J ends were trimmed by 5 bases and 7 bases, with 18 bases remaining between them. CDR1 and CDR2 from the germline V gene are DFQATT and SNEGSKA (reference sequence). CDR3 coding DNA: TGCAGTGCTGAGGGCTCCTCGTGGAATGAGCAGTACTTC. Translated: CSAEGSSWNEQYF.

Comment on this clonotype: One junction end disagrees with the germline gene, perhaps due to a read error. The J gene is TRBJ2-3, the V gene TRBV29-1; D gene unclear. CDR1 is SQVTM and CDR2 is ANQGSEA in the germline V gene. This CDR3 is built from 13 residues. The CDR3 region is CSVATGLTDAQYF. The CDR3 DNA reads TGCAGCGTTGCAACGGGCCTCACAGATGCGCAGTATTTT.

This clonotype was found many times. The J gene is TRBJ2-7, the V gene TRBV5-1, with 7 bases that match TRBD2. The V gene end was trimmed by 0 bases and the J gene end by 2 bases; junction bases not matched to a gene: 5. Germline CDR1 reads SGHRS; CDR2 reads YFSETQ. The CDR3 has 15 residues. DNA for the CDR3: TGCGCCAGCAGCTTGGAGTCTAGCGGCACCTACGAGCAGTACTTC. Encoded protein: CASSLESSGTYEQYF.